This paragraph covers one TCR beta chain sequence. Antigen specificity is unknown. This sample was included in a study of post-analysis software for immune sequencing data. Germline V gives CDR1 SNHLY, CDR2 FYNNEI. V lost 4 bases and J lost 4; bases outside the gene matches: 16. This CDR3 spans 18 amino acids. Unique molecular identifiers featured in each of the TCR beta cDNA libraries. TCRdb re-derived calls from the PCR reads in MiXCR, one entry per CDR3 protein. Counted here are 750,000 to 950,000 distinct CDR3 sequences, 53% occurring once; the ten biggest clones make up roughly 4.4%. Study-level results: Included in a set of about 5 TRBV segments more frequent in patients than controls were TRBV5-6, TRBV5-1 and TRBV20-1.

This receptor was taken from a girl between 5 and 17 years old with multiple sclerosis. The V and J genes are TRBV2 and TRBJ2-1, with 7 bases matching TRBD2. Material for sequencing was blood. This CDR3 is CASSGLGLGLDHYNEQFF. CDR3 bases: TGTGCCAGCAGTGGACTAGGACTCGGACTAGACCATTACAATGAGCAGTTCTTC.